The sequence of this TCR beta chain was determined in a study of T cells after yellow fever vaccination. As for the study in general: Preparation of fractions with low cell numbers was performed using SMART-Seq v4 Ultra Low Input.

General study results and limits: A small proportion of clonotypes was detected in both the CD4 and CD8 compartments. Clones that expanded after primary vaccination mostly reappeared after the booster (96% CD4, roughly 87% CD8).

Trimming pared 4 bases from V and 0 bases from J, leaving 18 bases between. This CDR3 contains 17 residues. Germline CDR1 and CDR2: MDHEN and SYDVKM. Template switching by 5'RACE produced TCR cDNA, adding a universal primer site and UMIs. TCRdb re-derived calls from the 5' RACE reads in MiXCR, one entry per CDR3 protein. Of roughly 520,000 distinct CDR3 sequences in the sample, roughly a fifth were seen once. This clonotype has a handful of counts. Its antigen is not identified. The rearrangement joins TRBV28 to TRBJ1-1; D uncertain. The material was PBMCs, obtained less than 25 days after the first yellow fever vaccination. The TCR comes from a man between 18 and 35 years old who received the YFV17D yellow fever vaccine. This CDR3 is CASSSIGRGNMNTEAFF. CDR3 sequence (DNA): TGTGCCAGCAGTTCAATAGGACGGGGAAACATGAACACTGAAGCTTTCTTT.